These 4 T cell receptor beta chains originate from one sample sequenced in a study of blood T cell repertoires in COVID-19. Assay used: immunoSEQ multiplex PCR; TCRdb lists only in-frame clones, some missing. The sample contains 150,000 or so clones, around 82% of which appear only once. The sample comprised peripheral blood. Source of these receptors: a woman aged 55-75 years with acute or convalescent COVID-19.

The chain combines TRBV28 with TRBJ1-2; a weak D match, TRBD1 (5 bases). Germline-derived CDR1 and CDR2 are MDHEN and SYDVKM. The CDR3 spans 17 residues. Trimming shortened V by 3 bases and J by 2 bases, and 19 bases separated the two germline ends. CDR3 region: CASSFSRGRGENYGYTF. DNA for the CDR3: TGTGCCAGCAGTTTTTCGCGGGGAAGAGGGGAAAACTATGGCTACACCTTC.

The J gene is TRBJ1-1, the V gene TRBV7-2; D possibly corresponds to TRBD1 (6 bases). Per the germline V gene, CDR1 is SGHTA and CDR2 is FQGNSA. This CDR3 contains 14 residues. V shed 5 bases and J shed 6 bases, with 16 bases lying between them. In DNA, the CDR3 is TGTGCCAGCAGCGCCGTCGTCAGGGGCGCTGAAGCTTTCTTT. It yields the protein CASSAVVRGAEAFF.

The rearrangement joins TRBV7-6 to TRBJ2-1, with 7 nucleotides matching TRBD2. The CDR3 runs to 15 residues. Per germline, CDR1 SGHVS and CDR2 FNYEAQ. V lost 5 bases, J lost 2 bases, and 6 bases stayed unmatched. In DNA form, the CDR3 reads TGTGCCAGCAGCGGCGGGGGAGGGGCCTACAATGAGCAGTTCTTC. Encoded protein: CASSGGGGAYNEQFF.

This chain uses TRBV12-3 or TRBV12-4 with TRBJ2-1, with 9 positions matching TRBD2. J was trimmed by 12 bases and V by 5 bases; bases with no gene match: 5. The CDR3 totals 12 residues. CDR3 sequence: CASSRVAGAQFF. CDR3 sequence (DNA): TGTGCCAGCAGTCGCGTAGCGGGAGCGCAGTTCTTC.